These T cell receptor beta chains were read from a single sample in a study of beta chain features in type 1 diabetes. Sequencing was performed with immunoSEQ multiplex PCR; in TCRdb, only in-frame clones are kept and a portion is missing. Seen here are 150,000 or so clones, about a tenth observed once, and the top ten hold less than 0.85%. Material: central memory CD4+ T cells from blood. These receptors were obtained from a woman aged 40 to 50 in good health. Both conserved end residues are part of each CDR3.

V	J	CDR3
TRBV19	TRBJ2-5	CASNRGQADGETQYF
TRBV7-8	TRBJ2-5	CASSLAVKEGTQYF
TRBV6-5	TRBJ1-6	CASSFGSSYNSPLHF
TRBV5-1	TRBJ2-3	CASSLGTGDHTDTQYF
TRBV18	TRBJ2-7	CASSTGEGFSYEQYF
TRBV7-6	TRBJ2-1	CASSRTGNEQFF
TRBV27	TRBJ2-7	CASALREKYEQYF
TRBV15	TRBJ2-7	CATSRPRGDYEQYF
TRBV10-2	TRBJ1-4	CASSANEKLFF
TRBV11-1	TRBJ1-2	CASSRFEGTVTFYGYTF
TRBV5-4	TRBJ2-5	CASSLGDQDRTQYF
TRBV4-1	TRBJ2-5	CASSQETSGGQDGQTQYF
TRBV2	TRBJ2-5	CASSRVDLAGEGSQYF
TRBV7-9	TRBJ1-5	CASSPGPVRGQPQHF
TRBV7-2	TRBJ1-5	CASSLGGGRGQPQHF
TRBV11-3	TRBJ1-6	CASSLLMTGLNSPLHF
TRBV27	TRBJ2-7	CASRRTGQGSYEQYF
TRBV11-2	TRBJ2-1	CASSLEAGGVNEQFF
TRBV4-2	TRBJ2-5	CASSQAAPFGRGGEETQYF
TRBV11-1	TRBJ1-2	CASSLGGQSGGYTF
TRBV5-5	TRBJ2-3	CASSRTVGKDTQYF
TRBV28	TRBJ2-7	CASTYPPGDEQYF
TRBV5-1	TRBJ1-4	CASSSGRATNEKLFF
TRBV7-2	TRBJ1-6	CASSLLQGGSPLHF
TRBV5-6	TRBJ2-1	CASSSPGTGNNEQFF
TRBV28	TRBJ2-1	CACGHKYNEQFF
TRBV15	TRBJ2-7	CATSRDFVGDEQYF
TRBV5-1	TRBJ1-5	CASSAGQGANQPQHF
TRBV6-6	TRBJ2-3	CASSYSLLALEPAQYF